This TCR beta chain was observed in a study of glioma-infiltrating T cells after dendritic cell vaccination. Repertoires were generated with immunoSEQ multiplex PCR, while TCRdb's copy carries only in-frame clones and drops some. The profile covers more than 75,000 clones, with roughly four fifths appearing a single time and under 8% taken by the ten largest. V trimming: 4 bases; J trimming: 1 base; junction bases outside the gene matches: 8. CDR1 is ENHRY and CDR2 is SYGVKD in the germline V gene. This CDR3 has 16 amino acids. Specified time point: after dendritic cell vaccination, including at tumor progression/relapse. This clone was counted a single time.

Sequenced material: blood, taken after dendritic cell vaccination. The TCR was taken from a human donor with glioblastoma. This chain links TRBV10-3 with TRBJ1-1; 8 nucleotides align to TRBD1. CDR3 bases: TGTGCCATCAGTGCCACAGGGGGGTTTGGGAACACTGAAGCTTTCTTT. This translates into CAISATGGFGNTEAFF.